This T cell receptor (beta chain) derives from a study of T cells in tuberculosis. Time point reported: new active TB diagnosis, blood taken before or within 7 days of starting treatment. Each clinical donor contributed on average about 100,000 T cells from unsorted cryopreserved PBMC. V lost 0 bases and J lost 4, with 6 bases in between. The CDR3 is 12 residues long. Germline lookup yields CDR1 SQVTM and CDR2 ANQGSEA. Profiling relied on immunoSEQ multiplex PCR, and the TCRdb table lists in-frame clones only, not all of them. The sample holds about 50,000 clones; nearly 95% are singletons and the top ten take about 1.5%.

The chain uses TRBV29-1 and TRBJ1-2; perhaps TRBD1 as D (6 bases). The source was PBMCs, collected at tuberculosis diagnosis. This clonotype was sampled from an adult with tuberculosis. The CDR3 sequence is CSVEEGGYGYTF. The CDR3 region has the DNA TGCAGCGTTGAAGAAGGGGGCTATGGCTACACCTTC.